This passage covers 13 T cell receptor beta chains from one sample sequenced in a study of CD8 T cells in ankylosing spondylitis (TCRdb year 2017). The library was obtained by 5' RACE. Sequencer: Illumina HiSeq 2500. In TCRdb, the public reads were trimmed at Q25 with fastp and aligned with MiXCR, with productive beta chains retained. Identical CDR3 protein sequences are pooled into one entry, listed with their most common genes and DNA. Here the sample has around 320,000 distinct CDR3 sequences; roughly 20% occur a single time. The top ten clonotypes cover 3.5% of the sample. Sequencing was performed on blood, either unsorted or a sorted T cell fraction (not recorded which). The source is a female donor with ankylosing spondylitis or in good health (not recorded which).

In its sample, this clonotype was seen a few times. The chain employs TRBV6-1 and TRBJ2-1; 15 bases fit TRBD2. Germline V gives CDR1 MNHNS, CDR2 SASEGT. J lost 0 bases, V lost 5 bases, and 8 bases had no gene match. CDR3 length equals 19 residues. The CDR3 nucleotides read TGTGCCAGCAGTAAAACCGGGACTAGCGGGGGGAGCTCCTACAATGAGCAGTTCTTC. Protein: CASSKTGTSGGSSYNEQFF.

This clonotype was found a few times. The V call is TRBV7-2, the J call TRBJ1-1; D is unresolved. This CDR3 is built from 11 residues. Germline loops: CDR1 SGHTA, CDR2 FQGNSA. Trimming stripped 5 bases from V and 7 bases from J, with 8 bases between. CDR3 DNA: TGTGCCAGCAGCCGTGACCATGAAGCTTTCTTT. It is translated as CASSRDHEAFF.

V usage is TRBV30 and J usage is TRBJ2-1, with D perhaps being TRBD1 or TRBD2 (5 bases each). This CDR3 is 15 amino acids long. V was clipped by 0 bases and J by 3 bases, with 12 bases between them. From germline, CDR1 is GTSNPN and CDR2 SVGIG (reference sequence). CDR3 sequence (DNA): TGTGCCTGGAGTGTACGAGGGGCTGGCTACAATGAGCAGTTCTTC. Residues: CAWSVRGAGYNEQFF.

The CDR3 bases are TGTGCCAGCAGTAAGACTAGCGGGGTTTACAATGAGCAGTTCTTC. Encoded protein: CASSKTSGVYNEQFF. The chain links TRBV27 to TRBJ2-1, with 11 bases matching TRBD2. V was clipped by 5 bases and J by 4 bases; unmatched bases: 4. Germline CDR1 is MNHEY and CDR2 is SMNVEV (reference sequence). This CDR3 comprises 15 residues.

CDR3 residues: CSLIAGPYEQYF. CDR3 sequence (DNA): TGCAGCCTTATAGCGGGGCCCTACGAGCAGTACTTC. The chain couples TRBV20-1 to TRBJ2-7; 8 nucleotides match TRBD2. Germline V CDR1 and CDR2: DFQATT, SNEGSKA (reference sequence). The CDR3 length is 12 residues.

At least ten counts were recorded for this clonotype. The rearrangement links TRBV29-1 to TRBJ2-2; D is unclear. This CDR3 comprises 13 residues. Germline V gene data show CDR1 as SQVTM and CDR2 as ANQGSEA. V lost 6 bases and J lost 5, with 13 bases in between. The CDR3 nucleotides read TGCAGCGTCCGTTTCGGAACGACCGGGGAGCTGTTTTTT. Translating gives CSVRFGTTGELFF.

This clonotype was recorded a few times. The chain joins TRBV7-2 to TRBJ2-3; D not resolved. The CDR3 sequence is 16 residues long. The ends were cut back, 5 bases at V and 4 bases at J, with 19 bases in the middle. In germline, CDR1 is SGHTA, CDR2 FQGNSA. This CDR3 is CASSPRPWVDSDTQYF. Written as DNA, the CDR3 is TGTGCCAGCAGCCCCCGGCCCTGGGTAGATTCAGATACGCAGTATTTT.

This clonotype was observed a few times. This chain joins TRBV7-2 and TRBJ2-3; possibly TRBD1 for D (6 bases). The V and J ends lost 5 bases and 4 bases respectively, with 16 bases between them. This CDR3 contains 15 residues. Germline values: CDR1 SGHTA, CDR2 FQGNSA. The CDR3 DNA follows: TGTGCCAGCAGCCCCCAGGGACATCAGTCAGATACGCAGTATTTT. The encoded protein is CASSPQGHQSDTQYF.

The chain combines TRBV6-6 with TRBJ1-1; D gene unclear. Germline V gene lookup returns CDR1 MNHNY and CDR2 SVGAGI (reference sequence). CDR3 size: 13 residues. Between the trimmed V and J ends, which lost 2 bases and 4 bases, there was a span of 8 bases. The CDR3 loop is CASSYQQGTEAFF. For the CDR3, the DNA is TGTGCCAGCAGTTACCAGCAAGGCACTGAAGCTTTCTTT.

This chain links TRBV28 with TRBJ2-7; the D gene is possibly TRBD2 (5 bases). Trimming pared 4 bases from V and 7 bases from J, leaving 11 bases between. Germline CDR1 MDHEN, CDR2 SYDVKM. CDR3 size: 12 residues. As DNA, the CDR3 is TGTGCCAGCAGTTCCTGGACGGGAGAGCAGTACTTC. This codes for CASSSWTGEQYF. Supplemented by reference TRBV28 and TRBJ2-7, the full variable domain reads DVKVTQSSRYLVKRTGEKVFLECVQDMDHENMFWYRQDPGLGLRLIYFSYDVKMKEKGDIPEGYSVSREKKERFSLILESASTNQTSMYLCASSSWTGEQYFGPGTRLTVT.

This clonotype has only a few counts. The chain joins TRBV5-1 to TRBJ2-1; 9 bases match TRBD2. The V gene end was trimmed by 4 bases and the J gene end by 6 bases; junction bases not matched to a gene: 5. Per the germline V gene, CDR1 is SGHRS and CDR2 is YFSETQ. This CDR3 region has 14 residues. The CDR3 loop reads CASSISGRSNEQFF. In nucleotides, the CDR3 is TGCGCCAGCAGCATTAGCGGGAGAAGCAATGAGCAGTTCTTC. Looking up the rest from reference TRBV5-1 and TRBJ2-1 gives the full variable domain: KAGVTQTPRYLIKTRGQQVTLSCSPISGHRSVSWYQQTPGQGLQFLFEYFSETQRNKGNFPGRFSGRQFSNSRSEMNVSTLELGDSALYLCASSISGRSNEQFFGPGTRLTVL.

The V gene is TRBV12-3 or TRBV12-4, the J gene TRBJ2-7, with 8 bases lining up with TRBD2. V was clipped by 1 base and J by 5 bases; unmatched bases: 7. The CDR3 runs 15 residues. The CDR3 reads CASSLVPRGGHEQYF. Here the CDR3 DNA reads TGTGCCAGCAGTTTAGTACCCCGGGGGGGTCACGAGCAGTACTTC.

This clonotype was detected ten times or more. This chain connects TRBV5-1 to TRBJ2-7; D may match TRBD1 or TRBD2 (6 bases each). V lost 7 bases, J lost 1 base, and 21 bases lay in between. From germline, CDR1 is SGHRS and CDR2 YFSETQ. CDR3 length: 16 residues. CDR3 amino acids: CASGPSGGTKSYEQYF. CDR3 nucleotides: TGCGCCAGCGGTCCTTCCGGCGGGACAAAGTCCTACGAGCAGTACTTC.